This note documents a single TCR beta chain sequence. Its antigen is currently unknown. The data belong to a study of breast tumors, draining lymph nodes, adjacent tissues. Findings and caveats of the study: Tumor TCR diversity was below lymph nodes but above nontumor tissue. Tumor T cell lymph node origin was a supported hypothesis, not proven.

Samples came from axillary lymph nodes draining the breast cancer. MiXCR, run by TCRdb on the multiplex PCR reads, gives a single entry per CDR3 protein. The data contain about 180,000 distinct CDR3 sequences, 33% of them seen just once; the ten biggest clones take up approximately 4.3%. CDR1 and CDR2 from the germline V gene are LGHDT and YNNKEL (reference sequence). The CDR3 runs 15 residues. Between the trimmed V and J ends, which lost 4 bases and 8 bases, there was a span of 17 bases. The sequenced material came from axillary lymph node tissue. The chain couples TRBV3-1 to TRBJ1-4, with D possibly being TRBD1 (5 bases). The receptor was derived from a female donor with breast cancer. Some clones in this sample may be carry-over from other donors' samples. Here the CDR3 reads CASSPAVGGGEKLFF. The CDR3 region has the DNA TGTGCCAGCAGCCCCGCTGTGGGGGGAGGAGAAAAACTGTTTTTT.